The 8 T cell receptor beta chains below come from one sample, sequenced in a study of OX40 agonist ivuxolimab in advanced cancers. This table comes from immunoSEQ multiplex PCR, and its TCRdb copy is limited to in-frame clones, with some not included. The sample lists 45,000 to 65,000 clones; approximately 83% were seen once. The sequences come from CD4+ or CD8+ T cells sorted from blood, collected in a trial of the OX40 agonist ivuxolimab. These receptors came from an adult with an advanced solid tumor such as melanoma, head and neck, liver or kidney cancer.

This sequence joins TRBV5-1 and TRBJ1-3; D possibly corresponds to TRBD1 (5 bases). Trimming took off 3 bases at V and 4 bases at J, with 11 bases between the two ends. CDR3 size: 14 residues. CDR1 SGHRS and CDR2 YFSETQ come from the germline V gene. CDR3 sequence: CASSSSRDGNTIYF. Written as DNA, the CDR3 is TGCGCCAGCAGCTCCTCAAGGGACGGAAACACCATATATTTT.

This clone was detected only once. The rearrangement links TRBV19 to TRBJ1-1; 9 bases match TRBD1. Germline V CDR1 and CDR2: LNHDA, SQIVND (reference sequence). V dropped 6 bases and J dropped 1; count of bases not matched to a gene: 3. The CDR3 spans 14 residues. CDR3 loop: CASSGQGSNTEAFF. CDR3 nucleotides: TGTGCCAGTAGCGGACAGGGGTCGAACACTGAAGCTTTCTTT. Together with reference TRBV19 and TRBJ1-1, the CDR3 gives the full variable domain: DGGITQSPKYLFRKEGQNVTLSCEQNLNHDAMYWYRQDPGQGLRLIYYSQIVNDFQKGDIAEGYSVSREKKESFPLTVTSAQKNPTAFYLCASSGQGSNTEAFFGQGTRLTVV.

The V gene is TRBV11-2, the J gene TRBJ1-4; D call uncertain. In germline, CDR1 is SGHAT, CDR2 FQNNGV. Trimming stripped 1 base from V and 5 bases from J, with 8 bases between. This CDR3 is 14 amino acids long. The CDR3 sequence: CASSLGGTNEKLFF. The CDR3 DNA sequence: TGTGCCAGCAGCTTAGGGGGAACCAATGAAAAACTGTTTTTT. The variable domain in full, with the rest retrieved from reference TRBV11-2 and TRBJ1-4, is EAGVAQSPRYKIIEKRQSVAFWCNPISGHATLYWYQQILGQGPKLLIQFQNNGVVDDSQLPKDRFSAERLKGVDSTLKIQPAKLEDSAVYLCASSLGGTNEKLFFGSGTQLSVL.

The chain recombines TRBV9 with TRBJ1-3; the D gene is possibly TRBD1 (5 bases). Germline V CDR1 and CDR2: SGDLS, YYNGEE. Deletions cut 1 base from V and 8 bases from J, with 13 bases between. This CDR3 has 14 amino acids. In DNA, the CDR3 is TGTGCCAGCAGCGTATCAGGGAAGGCGGACACCATATATTTT. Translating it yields CASSVSGKADTIYF.

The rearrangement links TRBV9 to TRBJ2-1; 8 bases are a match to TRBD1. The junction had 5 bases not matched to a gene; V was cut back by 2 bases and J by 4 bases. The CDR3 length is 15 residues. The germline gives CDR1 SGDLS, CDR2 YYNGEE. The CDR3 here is CASSVSGQGYNEQFF. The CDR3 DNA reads TGTGCCAGCAGCGTTTCCGGACAGGGATACAATGAGCAGTTCTTC.

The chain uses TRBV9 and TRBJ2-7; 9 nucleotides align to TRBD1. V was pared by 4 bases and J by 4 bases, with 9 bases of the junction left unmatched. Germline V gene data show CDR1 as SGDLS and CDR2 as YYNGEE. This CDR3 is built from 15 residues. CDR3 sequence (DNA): TGTGCCAGCAGCCCCGCCCCGGGACAGGGTTACGAGCAGTACTTC. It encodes CASSPAPGQGYEQYF.

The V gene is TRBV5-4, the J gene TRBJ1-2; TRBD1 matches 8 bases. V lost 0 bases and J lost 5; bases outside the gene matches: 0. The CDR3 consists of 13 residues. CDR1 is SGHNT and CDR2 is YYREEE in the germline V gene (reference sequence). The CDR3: CASSLDRGYGYTF. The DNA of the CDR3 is TGTGCCAGCAGCTTGGACAGGGGGTATGGCTACACCTTC.

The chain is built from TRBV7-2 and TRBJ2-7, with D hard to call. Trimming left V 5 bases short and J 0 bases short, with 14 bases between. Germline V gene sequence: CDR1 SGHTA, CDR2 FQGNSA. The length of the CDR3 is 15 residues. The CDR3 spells CASSEDRMSSYEQYF. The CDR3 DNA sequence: TGTGCCAGCAGCGAAGACCGGATGAGCTCCTACGAGCAGTACTTC. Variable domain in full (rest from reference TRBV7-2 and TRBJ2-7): GAGVSQSPSNKVTEKGKDVELRCDPISGHTALYWYRQSLGQGLEFLIYFQGNSAPDKSGLPSDRFSAERTGGSVSTLTIQRTQQEDSAVYLCASSEDRMSSYEQYFGPGTRLTVT.